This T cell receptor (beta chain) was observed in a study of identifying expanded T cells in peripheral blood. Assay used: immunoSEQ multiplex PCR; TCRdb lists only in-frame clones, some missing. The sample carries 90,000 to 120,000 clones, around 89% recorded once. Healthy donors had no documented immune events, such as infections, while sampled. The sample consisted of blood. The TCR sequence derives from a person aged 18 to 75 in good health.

The CDR3 sequence is CASSIHGGYEQYF. The CDR3 coding sequence is TGTGCCAGTAGTATACATGGAGGGTACGAGCAGTACTTC. This rearrangement joins TRBV19 to TRBJ2-7, with D possibly TRBD2 on 6 matching bases. V was pared by 2 bases and J by 4 bases, with 9 bases between. Germline CDR1 LNHDA, CDR2 SQIVND (reference sequence). The CDR3 runs 13 residues.